This T cell receptor beta chain is from a study of shared clonotypes between healthy human individuals. Overall study findings and caveats: Clonotype sharing levels among donors were expected to vary with sequencing depth. In general, naive subsets displayed greater estimated richness than memory subsets did.

The CDR3 contains 15 residues. Germline values: CDR1 MDHEN, CDR2 SYDVKM. Original processing notes: ImmunoSEQ sequences covered only the junction and lacked quality scores; filtering therefore differed. The protocol was immunoSEQ multiplex PCR, while the TCRdb copy is restricted to in-frame clones and leaves out a portion. That table is the source of V, J and clone size, and D and trimming were worked out from the DNA. The table lists a few million clones, approximately 94% of them singletons. A word on this clone: Its antigen is not known.

The donors were adults (healthy and HIV-negative) with no recent acute infections or vaccinations. J is TRBJ2-5 and V is TRBV28; 10 positions match TRBD1. The end of the DNA fits TRBJ2-7 better, so the J call may be wrong. The sample taken for sequencing was naive CD4+ T cells sorted from blood. Subset described: CD45RA+ positively selected. The TCR was taken from a man between 18 and 29 years old in good health. Written as DNA, the CDR3 is TGTGCCAGCAGTTTGACCGGGACAGGGGACTACGAGCAGTACTTC. Protein sequence: CASSLTGTGDYEQYF.